Below are 26 T cell receptor beta chains sequenced from a single sample in a study of blood T cells in healthy people across ages. A second roughly 6 to 12 cycle PCR used barcoded and J-beta primers. TCRdb re-derived calls from the 5' RACE reads in MiXCR, one entry per CDR3 protein. The repertoire includes 550,000 to 600,000 distinct CDR3 sequences, under 55% of them detected once, and 20% to 25% sits in the top ten. The sequencing input was blood. Receptors originate from a man older than 75 in good health.

This clonotype turned up a few times. This rearrangement joins TRBV12-3 or TRBV12-4 to TRBJ2-3; 7 bases map to TRBD2. J gave up 1 base and V 3 bases, and 7 bases lay outside the gene matches. CDR3 length: 16 residues. The CDR3 DNA is TGTGCCAGCAGTTTGCGGGGAGGGTTTGGCACAGATACGCAGTATTTT. This gives the protein CASSLRGGFGTDTQYF.

The chain uses TRBV20-1 and TRBJ2-4, with a possible D match to TRBD1 (6 bases). The germline gives CDR1 DFQATT, CDR2 SNEGSKA (reference sequence). V dropped 5 bases and J dropped 7 bases, with 15 bases sitting between them. The CDR3 length is 13 residues. The CDR3 here is CSAPETGANIQYF. The DNA of the CDR3 is TGCAGTGCTCCTGAGACAGGTGCGAACATTCAGTACTTC.

This clonotype was observed a handful of times. This rearrangement joins TRBV6-2 or TRBV6-3 to TRBJ2-7, with 7 bases aligning to TRBD2. Germline V gene data show CDR1 as MNHEY and CDR2 as SVGEGT. The CDR3 runs 15 residues. V gave up 6 bases and J gave up 7 bases; unmatched junction bases: 15. The CDR3 here is CASSPEDAGVWEQYF. DNA of the CDR3: TGTGCCAGCAGCCCCGAAGATGCGGGAGTCTGGGAGCAGTACTTC.

The V and J genes are TRBV11-1 and TRBJ2-5; D gene unclear. Germline values: CDR1 SGHAT, CDR2 FQDESV (reference sequence). The V and J ends lost 4 bases and 2 bases respectively, with 17 bases between them. CDR3 length: 16 amino acids. The CDR3, as DNA: TGTGCCAGCAGCTCCGCTCATCAAGGCGCGCAAGAGACCCAGTACTTC. Protein: CASSSAHQGAQETQYF.

The genes are TRBV6-6 and TRBJ2-3; perhaps D is TRBD1 or TRBD2 (6 bases each). This CDR3 comprises 16 residues. V dropped 2 bases and J dropped 6 bases, with 18 bases sitting between them. CDR1 is MNHNY and CDR2 is SVGAGI in the germline V gene (reference sequence). CDR3 nucleotides: TGTGCCAGCAGTTACGGGTCTGGGGGGCCACACGATACGCAGTATTTT. It codes for CASSYGSGGPHDTQYF.

The chain employs TRBV29-1 and TRBJ2-7; D might be TRBD1 (5 bases). Germline CDR1 SQVTM, CDR2 ANQGSEA. The V gene lost 4 bases and the J gene lost 5 bases, with 27 bases spanning the gap. CDR3 length: 17 amino acids. CDR3 nucleotides: TGCAGCGTTGTCAGGGCCCAGGCAATTTTAGTTTTCCACGAGCAGTACTTC. Translated, it gives CSVVRAQAILVFHEQYF.

In the case of this clonotype: It may be a read error: a sequence one base away is much more abundant. The chain carries TRBV6-5 and TRBJ2-6, with D tentatively TRBD1 (5 bases). The V gene's germline CDR1 is MNHEY and CDR2 SVGAGI. CDR3 length: 16 residues. CDR3 in amino acids: CASGYQQDSGANVLTF. DNA for the CDR3: TGTGCCAGCGGTTACCAACAGGACTCTGGGGCCAACGTCCTGACTTTC.

This clonotype came up a few times. The chain recombines TRBV11-1 with TRBJ2-4, with 8 bases aligning to TRBD2. The germline gives CDR1 SGHAT, CDR2 FQDESV (reference sequence). Trimming removed 3 bases from V and 8 bases from J; junction bases left unmatched: 0. The length of the CDR3 is 12 residues. The CDR3 here is CASSFSGDIQYF. CDR3 nucleotides: TGTGCCAGCAGCTTTAGCGGGGACATTCAGTACTTC. Based on the CDR3 plus reference TRBV11-1 and TRBJ2-4, the full variable domain is EAEVAQSPRYKITEKSQAVAFWCDPISGHATLYWYRQILGQGPELLVQFQDESVVDDSQLPKDRFSAERLKGVDSTLKIQPAELGDSAMYLCASSFSGDIQYFGAGTRLSVL.

The chain employs TRBV18 and TRBJ2-5; 7 positions match TRBD1. The CDR3 extends over 13 amino acids. Per the germline V gene, CDR1 is KGHSH and CDR2 is LQKENI. V shed 11 bases and J 1 base; nucleotides not matched to a gene: 7. The CDR3 nucleotides read TGTGCCGGCCGCGCAGGGGGCCAAGAGACCCAGTACTTC. Translating it yields CAGRAGGQETQYF.

In this sample, this clonotype turned up once. This chain connects TRBV5-1 to TRBJ1-2; 7 nucleotides line up with TRBD1. Germline V gives CDR1 SGHRS, CDR2 YFSETQ. The CDR3 spans 14 residues. J was trimmed by 8 bases and V by 6 bases; bases with no gene match: 13. Here the CDR3 DNA reads TGCGCCAGCAAACCCCAGGGGGTAGCGGAAGGCTACACCTTC. The encoded protein is CASKPQGVAEGYTF.

This rearrangement joins TRBV2 to TRBJ1-4; D is perhaps TRBD1 (5 bases). The V gene lost 9 bases and the J gene lost 10 bases, with 21 bases spanning the gap. The length of the CDR3 is 14 residues. CDR1 is SNHLY, CDR2 FYNNEI, per germline. CDR3 sequence reads: CASSRVGAPGKLFF. CDR3 coding DNA: TGTGCCAGTAGCCGAGTTGGGGCCCCGGGAAAACTGTTTTTT.

This chain joins TRBV7-2 and TRBJ2-5, with D uncertain. The end of the DNA fits TRBJ2-7 better, so the J call may be wrong. CDR3 length: 14 residues. Germline V gene lookup returns CDR1 SGHTA and CDR2 FQGNSA. The DNA of the CDR3 is TGTGCCAGCAGCTTAGGTCAGAGCAACCACGAGCAGTACTTC. Residues: CASSLGQSNHEQYF.

This clonotype occurred many times. The chain carries TRBV7-3 and TRBJ2-7; D remains ambiguous. CDR3 size: 13 residues. V was cut by 1 base and J by 6 bases, with 10 bases left in between. The germline V gene has CDR1 SGHTA and CDR2 FQGTGA. The CDR3 loop is CASSLNLVAEQYF. In DNA form, the CDR3 reads TGTGCCAGCAGCTTAAATCTAGTGGCCGAGCAGTACTTC.

The V and J genes are TRBV29-1 and TRBJ2-5, with 8 nucleotides matching TRBD1. The length of the CDR3 is 13 residues. The trim removed 7 bases at V and 4 bases at J, leaving 8 bases unmatched. Germline loops: CDR1 SQVTM, CDR2 ANQGSEA. CDR3 protein: CSARTGPTETQYF. The CDR3 DNA is TGCAGCGCAAGGACAGGGCCCACAGAGACCCAGTACTTC.

Only a few counts were recorded for this clonotype. The chain uses TRBV12-3 or TRBV12-4 and TRBJ2-3, with 9 nucleotides matching TRBD2. This CDR3 spans 15 amino acids. V gave up 6 bases and J gave up 1 base; unmatched junction bases: 5. The CDR3 DNA follows: TGTGCCAGCAGCAGTAGCGGGAGAGGCACAGATACGCAGTATTTT. It is translated as CASSSSGRGTDTQYF.

This clonotype appeared a few times. V gene TRBV28 combines with J gene TRBJ1-2, with D uncertain. V was cut by 8 bases and J by 0 bases, with 4 bases left in between. Germline lookup yields CDR1 MDHEN and CDR2 SYDVKM. There are 11 residues in the CDR3. This chain's CDR3 is CASATNYGYTF. The CDR3 DNA reads as TGTGCCAGCGCTACTAACTATGGCTACACCTTC.

This rearrangement joins TRBV20-1 to TRBJ2-1; 8 nucleotides align to TRBD1. Trimming cost V 6 bases and J 7 bases; bases outside gene matches: 8. This CDR3 is built from 13 residues. Germline V CDR1 and CDR2: DFQATT, SNEGSKA (reference sequence). In nucleotides, the CDR3 is TGCAGTGCGCCCACAGGGGGACTGAATGAGCAGTTCTTC. It is translated as CSAPTGGLNEQFF.

J is TRBJ2-5 and V is TRBV7-9; 16 bases map to TRBD2. Germline CDR1 is SEHNR and CDR2 is FQNEAQ (reference sequence). With 4 bases clipped from V and 1 base from J, the junction kept 12 bases outside the gene matches. The CDR3 covers 20 residues. The CDR3 nucleotides read TGTGCCAGCAGCTGGACGCCCGGGACTAGCGGGAGGGCCGGCCAAGAGACCCAGTACTTC. Its protein product is CASSWTPGTSGRAGQETQYF. Full variable domain (missing parts from reference TRBV7-9 and TRBJ2-5): DTGVSQNPRHKITKRGQNVTFRCDPISEHNRLYWYRQTLGQGPEFLTYFQNEAQLEKSRLLSDRFSAERPKGSFSTLEIQRTEQGDSAMYLCASSWTPGTSGRAGQETQYFGPGTRLLVL.

The CDR3 reads CASSPPGNLGELFF. The CDR3 DNA reads TGTGCCAGCAGCCCACCCGGGAACCTTGGGGAACTGTTTTTT. The chain is built from TRBV12-3 or TRBV12-4 and TRBJ1-4, with no clear D. This CDR3 contains 14 residues. With 6 bases removed from V and 12 bases from J, the gap between germline ends came to 20 bases.

This clonotype has more than one count but fewer than ten. The chain joins TRBV29-1 to TRBJ2-1; 12 nucleotides match TRBD2. The length of the CDR3 is 12 residues. After removal of 2 bases from V and 15 bases from J, the junction contained 5 bases not matched to a gene. The germline V gene has CDR1 SQVTM and CDR2 ANQGSEA. CDR3 in DNA: TGCAGCGTTGAACCTACTAGCGGGAGGAGGTTCTTC. Amino acids: CSVEPTSGRRFF.

The chain uses TRBV20-1 and TRBJ2-1; possibly TRBD1 for D (5 bases). Trimming cost V 6 bases and J 0 bases, with 12 bases left between them. Germline V gene lookup returns CDR1 DFQATT and CDR2 SNEGSKA (reference sequence). CDR3 length equals 14 residues. CDR3 residues: CSAAHRISYNEQFF. DNA of the CDR3: TGCAGTGCAGCGCACAGGATCTCCTACAATGAGCAGTTCTTC.

The chain is built from TRBV6-2 or TRBV6-3 and TRBJ2-1; unclear D gene. With 3 bases removed from V and 5 bases from J, the gap between germline ends came to 11 bases. This CDR3 is built from 14 residues. Germline V lookup: CDR1 MNHEY, CDR2 SVGEGT. The CDR3 coding sequence is TGTGCCAGCAGTTATTCGGTCAAGCACAATGAGCAGTTCTTC. Its protein is CASSYSVKHNEQFF.

Concerning this clonotype: Since a much larger clone is just one base distant, this may be a read error. V and J are TRBV10-3 and TRBJ2-7; D is possibly TRBD1 (6 bases). The length of the CDR3 is 15 residues. V was shortened by 2 bases and J by 0 bases, with 11 bases between the two germline ends. CDR1 is ENHRY and CDR2 is SYGVKD in the germline V gene. This CDR3 reads CAISEAGRGSYEQYF. CDR3 nucleotide sequence: TGTGCCATCAGTGAGGCGGGCAGGGGCTCCTACGAGCAGTACTTC.

The CDR3 bases are TGTGCCAGCAGTCCCGGACTAGCGGTGAATACGCAGTATTTT. It codes for CASSPGLAVNTQYF. The chain uses TRBV6-2 or TRBV6-3 and TRBJ2-3, with 10 nucleotides matching TRBD2. This CDR3 region has 14 residues. From germline, CDR1 is MNHEY and CDR2 SVGEGT. The V gene end was trimmed by 5 bases and the J gene end by 7 bases; junction bases not matched to a gene: 6.

This clonotype was seen only a few times. The chain couples TRBV7-3 to TRBJ2-1, with 12 bases identical to TRBD2. V lost 5 bases to trimming and J lost 5 bases; unmatched junction nucleotides: 4. This CDR3 is 15 amino acids long. From germline, CDR1 is SGHTA and CDR2 FQGTGA. In DNA, the CDR3 is TGTGCCAGCAGCATACTAGCGGGGGGAAACAATGAGCAGTTCTTC. It encodes CASSILAGGNNEQFF.

V and J are TRBV20-1 and TRBJ2-3, with a weak D call TRBD2 (5 bases). There are 14 residues in the CDR3. Germline lookup yields CDR1 DFQATT and CDR2 SNEGSKA (reference sequence). Trimming stripped 5 bases from V and 0 bases from J, with 12 bases between. CDR3 loop: CSAGSSGSTDTQYF. In DNA form, the CDR3 reads TGCAGTGCTGGGAGTTCAGGAAGCACAGATACGCAGTATTTT.